The clone carrying this T cell receptor beta chain was recorded a few times. Antigen unknown. This CDR3 contains 15 residues. From germline, CDR1 is SGDLS and CDR2 YYNGEE. Trimming removed 0 bases from V and 1 base from J, with 10 bases in between. The 5'RACE method, run with constant-segment primers, produced TCR alpha and TCR beta cDNA libraries (carrying sample barcodes and UMIs). Via MiXCR, TCRdb re-called the 5' RACE reads, giving one row per CDR3 protein. The data contain 470,000 or so distinct CDR3 sequences, approximately 18% of them singletons. This sample was taken from a study of T-cell memory formation after mild COVID-19. Study-wide context: TCR clusters largely stayed donor specific. Study observations and caveats: Pre-infection memory already had some responding clones, implying cross-reactive memory joined. Second-wave clones reaching peak frequency on day 37 lacked confirmed SARS-CoV-2 specificity.

This rearrangement joins TRBV9 to TRBJ2-5, with D uncertain. Sequences were obtained from PBMCs or a T cell subset sorted from them (not recorded which). The TCR was taken from an adult woman who had mild COVID-19 (a few samples of this study predate the infection). Cell type and time point are not known. As DNA, the CDR3 is TGTGCCAGCAGCGTAGGCGGAAACCGCCAAGAGACCCAGTACTTC. Protein product: CASSVGGNRQETQYF. Using reference TRBV9 and TRBJ2-5 for the parts outside the CDR3, the full variable domain is DSGVTQTPKHLITATGQRVTLRCSPRSGDLSVYWYQQSLDQGLQFLIQYYNGEERAKGNILERFSAQQFPDLHSELNLSSLELGDSALYFCASSVGGNRQETQYFGPGTRLLVL.